Shown below are 2 T cell receptor beta chains from a single sample sequenced in a study of blood T cell repertoires in COVID-19. Sequencing was performed with immunoSEQ multiplex PCR; in TCRdb, only in-frame clones are kept and a portion is missing. The table lists approximately 150,000 clones, 65% to 85% of them singletons. Sequences were obtained from peripheral blood. Every receptor here comes from a man in his fifties or sixties with active or convalescent COVID-19.

This clone was recorded only once. The chain links TRBV1 to TRBJ1-1; the listed D gene, TRBD1, was not tested against the DNA. TRBV1 is flagged as a pseudogene. The CDR3 loop spans 16 amino acids. The CDR3 DNA is TGCACCAGCAGCCATCGGCCCAGACAGAGGAACACTGAAGCTTTCTTT. Translation: CTSSHRPRQRNTEAFF.

This clone has a handful of counts. This sequence joins TRBV24-1 and TRBJ2-2; the D is unclear. CDR1 is KGHDR, CDR2 SFDVKD, per germline. The ends were cut back, 3 bases at V and 0 bases at J, with 7 bases in the middle. The CDR3 has 15 amino acids. The CDR3 DNA sequence: TGTGCCACCAGTGATACAACAGCGAACACCGGGGAGCTGTTTTTT. Its translation: CATSDTTANTGELFF.